Described below is a single T cell receptor beta chain sequence and its context. As yet, its antigen is unknown. V was pared by 5 bases and J by 4 bases, with 5 bases of the junction left unmatched. The germline V gene encodes CDR1 SGHVS and CDR2 FNYEAQ. This CDR3 contains 14 residues. The run of the v3.0 immunoSEQ assay was at survey level. Repertoires were generated with immunoSEQ multiplex PCR, while TCRdb's copy carries only in-frame clones and drops some. The table has approximately 35,000 clones, around 79% seen once. This specimen belongs to a study of long-term antiretroviral therapy in people with HIV. Study conclusions and caveats: Clonotypes expanded prior to ART showed repertoire dominance at all sampled time points.

The chain links TRBV7-6 to TRBJ2-3, with 8 bases lining up with TRBD1. The specimen was unsorted PBMCs, collected 1.9 years after starting antiretroviral therapy. The source is a man between 18 and 29 years old with HIV. The CDR3 reads CASSQNRGSDTQYF. CDR3 bases: TGTGCCAGCAGCCAGAACAGGGGGTCAGATACGCAGTATTTT.